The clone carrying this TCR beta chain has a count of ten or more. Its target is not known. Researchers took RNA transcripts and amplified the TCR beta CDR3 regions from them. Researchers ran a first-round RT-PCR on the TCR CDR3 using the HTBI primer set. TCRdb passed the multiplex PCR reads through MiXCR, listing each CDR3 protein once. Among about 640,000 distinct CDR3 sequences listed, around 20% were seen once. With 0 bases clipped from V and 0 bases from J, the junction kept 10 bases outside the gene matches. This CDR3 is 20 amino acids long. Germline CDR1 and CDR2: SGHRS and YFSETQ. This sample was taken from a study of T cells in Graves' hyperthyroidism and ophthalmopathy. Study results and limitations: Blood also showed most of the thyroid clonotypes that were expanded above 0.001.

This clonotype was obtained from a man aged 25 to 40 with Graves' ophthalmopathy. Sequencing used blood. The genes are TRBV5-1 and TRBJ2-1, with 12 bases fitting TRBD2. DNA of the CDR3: TGCGCCAGCAGCTTGGTTACGACTAGCGGGGGACCGAGCTCCTACAATGAGCAGTTCTTC. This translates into CASSLVTTSGGPSSYNEQFF.